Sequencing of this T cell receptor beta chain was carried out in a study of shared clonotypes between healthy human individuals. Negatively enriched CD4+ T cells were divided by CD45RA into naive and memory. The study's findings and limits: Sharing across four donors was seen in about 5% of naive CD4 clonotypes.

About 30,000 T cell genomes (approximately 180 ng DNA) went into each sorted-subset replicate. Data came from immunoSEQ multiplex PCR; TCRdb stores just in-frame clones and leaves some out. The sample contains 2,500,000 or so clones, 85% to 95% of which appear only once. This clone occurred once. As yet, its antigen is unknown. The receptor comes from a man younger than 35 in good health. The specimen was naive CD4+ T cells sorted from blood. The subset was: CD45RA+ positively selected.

The CDR3 region has the DNA TGTGCCATCAGTGCGGATACAAGTAGCACAGATACGCAGTATTTT. Protein sequence: CAISADTSSTDTQYF. The V and J genes are TRBV10-3 and TRBJ2-3; D call uncertain. The CDR3 spans 15 residues. V lost 4 bases and J lost 0, with 11 bases in between. The germline gives CDR1 ENHRY, CDR2 SYGVKD.